What follows are 19 T cell receptor beta chains derived from one specimen sequenced in a study of blood T cell repertoires in COVID-19. Produced via immunoSEQ multiplex PCR; TCRdb's table is partial and in-frame only. The sample contains 220,000 or so clones, 80% to 90% of which appear only once. Material for sequencing was PBMCs or T cells enriched from blood (not recorded which). These receptor sequences come from a woman in her late teens or twenties in a cohort exposed to, infected with or recovered from COVID-19 (not recorded which).

This rearrangement joins TRBV5-6 to TRBJ2-3, with 9 bases matching TRBD2. The germline V gene has CDR1 SGHDT and CDR2 YYEEEE. V was clipped by 0 bases and J by 1 base; unmatched bases: 3. CDR3 length: 16 residues. DNA for the CDR3: TGTGCCAGCAGCTTGGTCCAGCGGGGGGGCACAGATACGCAGTATTTT. This gives the protein CASSLVQRGGTDTQYF.

The rearrangement links TRBV5-1 to TRBJ1-1; possibly TRBD1 for D (6 bases). The CDR3 sequence is 15 residues long. V lost 0 bases to trimming and J lost 4 bases, with 13 bases between them. Germline loops: CDR1 SGHRS, CDR2 YFSETQ. CDR3 protein: CASSLEAGELTEAFF. The CDR3 DNA sequence: TGCGCCAGCAGCTTGGAAGCAGGGGAACTCACTGAAGCTTTCTTT.

The chain carries TRBV11-3 and TRBJ1-2; 9 bases map to TRBD1. Germline CDR1 is SGHNT and CDR2 is YENEEA. The trim removed 2 bases at V and 3 bases at J, leaving 10 bases unmatched. The CDR3 covers 17 residues. Here the CDR3 reads CASSLTGTGPPHYGYTF. For the CDR3, the DNA is TGTGCCAGCAGCTTAACCGGGACAGGGCCTCCCCACTATGGCTACACCTTC.

The chain combines TRBV5-1 with TRBJ2-6, with D possibly being TRBD2 (5 bases). V was shortened by 3 bases and J by 0 bases, with 13 bases between the two germline ends. Germline V gene lookup returns CDR1 SGHRS and CDR2 YFSETQ. The CDR3 has 17 residues. CDR3 residues: CASSWAFRGSGANVLTF. CDR3 coding DNA: TGCGCCAGCAGCTGGGCTTTTCGGGGCTCTGGGGCCAACGTCCTGACTTTC. Variable domain in full (rest from reference TRBV5-1 and TRBJ2-6): KAGVTQTPRYLIKTRGQQVTLSCSPISGHRSVSWYQQTPGQGLQFLFEYFSETQRNKGNFPGRFSGRQFSNSRSEMNVSTLELGDSALYLCASSWAFRGSGANVLTFGAGSRLTVL.

The gene calls are TRBV27 and TRBJ2-3, with 7 nucleotides matching TRBD2. This CDR3 has 18 residues. With 6 bases clipped from V and 0 bases from J, the junction kept 15 bases outside the gene matches. The germline CDR1 and CDR2 sequences are MNHEY and SMNVEV (reference sequence). The CDR3 reads CASSHSLRGRASTDTQYF. The CDR3 region has the DNA TGTGCCAGCAGCCACAGTTTACGAGGGAGGGCCAGCACAGATACGCAGTATTTT.

This chain joins TRBV18 and TRBJ1-5; perhaps TRBD1 as D (5 bases). Trimming took 4 bases from V and 5 from J, leaving 9 bases between them. The germline CDR1 and CDR2 sequences are KGHSH and LQKENI. The CDR3 runs 13 residues. The DNA for the CDR3 is TGTGCCAGCTCACGAGGGGAGGATCAGCCCCAGCATTTT. Its translation: CASSRGEDQPQHF.

The gene calls are TRBV10-3 and TRBJ1-1; no clear D gene. This CDR3 has 12 amino acids. Germline V CDR1 and CDR2: ENHRY, SYGVKD. The ends were cut back, 6 bases at V and 0 bases at J, with 5 bases in the middle. The CDR3 is CAIRQMNTEAFF. CDR3 sequence (DNA): TGTGCCATCAGGCAGATGAACACTGAAGCTTTCTTT.

This chain joins TRBV10-2 and TRBJ1-5; D remains ambiguous. CDR1 is WSHSY, CDR2 SAAADI, per germline. Trimming pared 6 bases from V and 1 base from J, leaving 13 bases between. The length of the CDR3 is 15 residues. CDR3 bases: TGCGCCAGCAGAGCTACCGACGGGAGCAATCAGCCCCAGCATTTT. Translated, it gives CASRATDGSNQPQHF.

The chain recombines TRBV6-1 with TRBJ2-7, with TRBD2 as a possible D gene (5 bases). V lost 3 bases, J lost 1 base, and 10 bases lay in between. Germline V gene lookup returns CDR1 MNHNS and CDR2 SASEGT. This CDR3 has 14 amino acids. CDR3 loop: CASSDLSGSYEQYF. As DNA, the CDR3 is TGTGCCAGCAGTGATTTATCGGGATCCTACGAGCAGTACTTC.

The rearrangement links TRBV5-8 to TRBJ1-1; 10 positions match TRBD1. With V trimmed by 6 bases and J by 3 bases, 11 bases remained unmatched. The CDR3 sequence is 16 residues long. The germline V gene encodes CDR1 SGHTS and CDR2 YDEGEE. This CDR3 reads CASNLLGTGADTEAFF. CDR3 DNA: TGTGCCAGCAACCTATTAGGGACAGGGGCCGACACTGAAGCTTTCTTT.

The chain is built from TRBV6-5 and TRBJ2-7; no firm D call. Trimming stripped 3 bases from V and 3 bases from J, with 9 bases between. The CDR3 is 13 amino acids. CDR1 MNHEY and CDR2 SVGAGI come from the germline V gene. The CDR3 DNA reads TGTGCCAGCAGTTATTATTCCGGCTACGAGCAGTACTTC. Translating gives CASSYYSGYEQYF.

The genes are TRBV2 and TRBJ1-3; 7 bases align to TRBD1. This CDR3 is 15 amino acids long. J gave up 4 bases and V 3 bases, and 6 bases lay outside the gene matches. Germline loops: CDR1 SNHLY, CDR2 FYNNEI. CDR3 region: CASSEIRGRGNTIYF. The CDR3, as DNA: TGTGCCAGCAGTGAGATCAGGGGGAGGGGAAACACCATATATTTT.

J is TRBJ1-5 and V is TRBV7-6, with D perhaps matching TRBD1 (6 bases). The germline gives CDR1 SGHVS, CDR2 FNYEAQ. The CDR3 has 16 amino acids. Trimming stripped 1 base from V and 1 base from J, with 11 bases between. CDR3 in amino acids: CASSLGQGFSNQPQHF. The CDR3 nucleotides read TGTGCCAGCAGCTTAGGTCAGGGGTTCAGCAATCAGCCCCAGCATTTT.

The J gene is TRBJ2-2, the V gene TRBV11-3, with 9 nucleotides matching TRBD2. The V gene's germline CDR1 is SGHNT and CDR2 YENEEA. V was pared by 7 bases and J by 6 bases, with 9 bases of the junction left unmatched. The CDR3 is 15 amino acids. CDR3 residues: CASTETGTSPGELFF. For the CDR3, the DNA is TGTGCCAGCACCGAAACGGGGACTAGCCCCGGGGAGCTGTTTTTT.

The chain is built from TRBV11-2 and TRBJ2-1; D perhaps matches TRBD2 (7 bases). Trimming removed 3 bases from V and 4 bases from J, with 16 bases in between. Germline V gives CDR1 SGHAT, CDR2 FQNNGV. The CDR3 totals 16 residues. This chain's CDR3 is CASSLSIRGGYNEQFF. The DNA for the CDR3 is TGTGCCAGCAGCTTGTCCATTAGGGGGGGTTACAATGAGCAGTTCTTC.

The genes are TRBV6-4 and TRBJ2-3; 8 bases fit TRBD2. Germline V gene sequence: CDR1 MRHNA, CDR2 SNTAGT. The CDR3 length is 13 residues. J was trimmed by 8 bases and V by 6 bases; bases with no gene match: 7. CDR3 amino acids: CASSDTRGGTQYF. DNA for the CDR3: TGTGCCAGCAGCGACACCCGGGGGGGTACGCAGTATTTT.

The chain is built from TRBV6-5 and TRBJ2-7, with 10 nucleotides matching TRBD1. The CDR3 spans 15 residues. The V gene's germline CDR1 is MNHEY and CDR2 SVGAGI. With 5 bases clipped from V and 5 bases from J, the junction kept 9 bases outside the gene matches. CDR3 in amino acids: CASSTSTGGFHEQYF. For the CDR3, the DNA is TGTGCCAGCAGTACCTCGACAGGGGGCTTTCACGAGCAGTACTTC.

This chain links TRBV11-2 with TRBJ2-5; TRBD2 agrees at 11 bases. The V segment lost 4 bases and the J segment 6 bases; nucleotides outside the gene matches: 13. The germline gives CDR1 SGHAT, CDR2 FQNNGV. CDR3 length equals 17 residues. The CDR3 reads CASSWPTLAGGLKTQYF. The CDR3 DNA reads TGTGCCAGCAGCTGGCCTACTTTAGCGGGAGGGCTGAAGACCCAGTACTTC.

The CDR3 DNA is TGTGCCAGCAGTTCTCTCGGTGAAAAACTGTTTTTT. Encoded protein: CASSSLGEKLFF. The chain recombines TRBV6-5 with TRBJ1-4; no clear D gene. The CDR3 totals 12 residues. Per germline, CDR1 MNHEY and CDR2 SVGAGI. Trimming took 4 bases from V and 7 from J, leaving 7 bases between them.